The T cell receptor beta chain under discussion was sequenced for a study of T cell changes during pregnancy in multiple sclerosis. This CDR3 has 14 amino acids. V was cut by 7 bases and J by 0 bases, with 7 bases left in between. The germline CDR1 and CDR2 sequences are MNHNS and SASEGT. Sequenced by immunoSEQ multiplex PCR; TCRdb stores in-frame clones only, minus some. The sample consists of some 48,000 clones, approximately 91% of them appearing once. The sequencing used CD4+ T cells from peripheral blood mononuclear cells, collected after pregnancy. This sequence was found in a female donor in good health, enrolled as a control in a pregnancy study. The chain joins TRBV6-1 to TRBJ2-6; D might be TRBD1 (5 bases). CDR3 sequence: CASIQGSGANVLTF. The CDR3 nucleotides are TGTGCCAGCATCCAGGGCTCTGGGGCCAACGTCCTGACTTTC.